This TCR beta chain was captured in a study of tumor-infiltrating lymphocytes in primary liver carcinoma. CDR1 SGHRS and CDR2 YFSETQ come from the germline V gene. The CDR3 runs 14 residues. Starting material for RNA and DNA co-extraction consisted of about 20-30 mg of unsorted bulk tissue. A note on this clonotype: A read error may account for a junction end that differs from germline.

From around 530 ng of total RNA, TCR beta-specific cDNA was reverse-transcribed using a constant-region primer. ARM-PCR was slightly modified, and three nested multiplex PCR rounds with it gave rise to the TCR beta libraries. A C-beta reverse primer and TRBV1-TRBV30 forward primers served in each of the first two PCR rounds, at approximately 10 cycles apiece. TCRdb reprocessed the multiplex PCR reads with MiXCR, giving one entry per CDR3 protein. The table lists 70,000 to 85,000 distinct CDR3 sequences, over 70% of them singletons, with approximately 13% in the top ten. The receptor was isolated from a woman aged 55-75 years with primary liver carcinoma and hepatitis B virus infection. The sequenced sample was liver tumor tissue from sampling region 4. The subset denotes: tumor region T4, right-lateral pole. The chain couples TRBV5-1 to TRBJ2-5; 8 nucleotides line up with TRBD2. The CDR3 DNA reads as TGCGCCAGCAGCCCGGGGGGGCACCAAGAGACCCAGTGCTTC. Encoded protein: CASSPGGHQETQCF.